This T cell receptor beta chain was documented in a study of OX40 agonist ivuxolimab in advanced cancers. Assay: immunoSEQ multiplex PCR; the TCRdb copy retains only in-frame clones and omits some. The sample consists of fewer than 70,000 clones, around nine tenths of them appearing once. The source was CD4+ or CD8+ T cells sorted from blood, collected in a trial of the OX40 agonist ivuxolimab. The sequence derives from an adult with an advanced solid tumor such as melanoma, head and neck, liver or kidney cancer.

The CDR3, as DNA: TGTGCCAGCAGCTTAGCGTTGGGGACCGGGGAGCTGTTTTTT. This sequence encodes CASSLALGTGELFF. V is TRBV7-8 and J is TRBJ2-2; D is undetermined. The CDR3 has 14 residues. Trimming removed 0 bases at V and 5 bases at J, with 7 bases between. Germline assignment: CDR1 SGHVS and CDR2 FQNEAQ.